This TCR beta chain was found in a study of cytotoxic CD8 clonotypes in ibrutinib-treated CLL. Background on the study: Researchers reported about a dozen relapsed/refractory and 15 treatment-naive patients, 17 to 18 of them IGHV unmutated.

Worth noting for this clone: What it binds is unknown.

General study results and limits: Starting clonality was above that of age-matched healthy donors and tracked circulating CD8+ T-cell counts. Sampling times (in sustained-remission versus progressing patients) were not the same.

Generated by immunoSEQ multiplex PCR, the TCRdb table keeps only in-frame clones and is missing some. The table has more than 300,000 clones, about 80% seen once. Source: PBMCs, taken before ibrutinib treatment. This clonotype originated in a human donor with chronic lymphocytic leukemia.

CDR3 protein: CASSASSGITAKNIQYF. Here the CDR3 DNA reads TGTGCCAGCAGTGCCTCCTCAGGGATCACGGCCAAAAACATTCAGTACTTC. The V call is TRBV27, the J call TRBJ2-4, with D perhaps matching TRBD1 (5 bases). The CDR3 consists of 17 residues. CDR1 is MNHEY and CDR2 is SMNVEV in the germline V gene (reference sequence). V was clipped by 5 bases and J by 1 base, with 18 bases between them.